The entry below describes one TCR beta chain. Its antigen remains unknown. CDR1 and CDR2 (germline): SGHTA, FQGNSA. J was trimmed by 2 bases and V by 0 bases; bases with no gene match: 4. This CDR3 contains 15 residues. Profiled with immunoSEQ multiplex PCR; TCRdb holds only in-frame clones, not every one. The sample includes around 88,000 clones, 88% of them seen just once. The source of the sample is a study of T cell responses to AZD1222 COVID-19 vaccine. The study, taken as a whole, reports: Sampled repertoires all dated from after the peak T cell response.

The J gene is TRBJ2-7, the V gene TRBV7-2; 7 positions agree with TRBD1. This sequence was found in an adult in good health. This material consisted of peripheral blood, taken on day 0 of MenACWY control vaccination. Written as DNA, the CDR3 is TGTGCCAGCAGCTTAGCGGGGGACAGCCCCTACGAGCAGTACTTC. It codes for CASSLAGDSPYEQYF.